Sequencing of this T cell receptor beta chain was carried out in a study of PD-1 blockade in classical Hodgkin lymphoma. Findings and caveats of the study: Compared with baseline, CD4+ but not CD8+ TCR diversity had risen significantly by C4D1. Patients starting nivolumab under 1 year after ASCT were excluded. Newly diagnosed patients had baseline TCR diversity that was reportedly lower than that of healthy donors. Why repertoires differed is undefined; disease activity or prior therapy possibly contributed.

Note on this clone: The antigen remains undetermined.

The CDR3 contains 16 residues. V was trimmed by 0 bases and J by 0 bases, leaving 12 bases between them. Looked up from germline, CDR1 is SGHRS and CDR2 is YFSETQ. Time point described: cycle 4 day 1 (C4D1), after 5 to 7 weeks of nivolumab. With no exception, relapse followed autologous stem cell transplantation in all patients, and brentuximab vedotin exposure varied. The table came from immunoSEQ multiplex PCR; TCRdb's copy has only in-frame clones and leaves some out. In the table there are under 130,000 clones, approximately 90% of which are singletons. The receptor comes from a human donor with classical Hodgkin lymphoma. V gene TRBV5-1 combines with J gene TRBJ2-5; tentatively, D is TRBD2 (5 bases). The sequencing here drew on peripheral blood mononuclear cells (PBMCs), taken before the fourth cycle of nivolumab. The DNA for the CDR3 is TGCGCCAGCAGCTTGGCGGGGAACGGGTACCAAGAGACCCAGTACTTC. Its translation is CASSLAGNGYQETQYF.